This TCR beta chain was sequenced during a study of tumor-infiltrating lymphocytes in localized non-small cell lung cancer. Study information: Several tumor histologies, both smoking statuses, and some post-neoadjuvant chemotherapy samples were included. Tumor tissue and non-adjacent uninvolved lung came from each patient.

Sequencing was performed with immunoSEQ multiplex PCR; in TCRdb, only in-frame clones are kept and a portion is missing. Here the sample spans some 7,600 clones, 55% to 70% being singletons. This clonotype was sampled from a human donor with non-small cell lung cancer. Input material: uninvolved lung tissue not adjacent to the tumor.

Here the CDR3 reads CASSPGVGNSPLHF. The CDR3 nucleotides read TGCGCCAGCAGCCCTGGAGTTGGTAATTCACCCCTCCACTTT. The chain combines TRBV5-1 with TRBJ1-6; D not resolved. The V gene lost 4 bases and the J gene lost 6 bases, with 11 bases spanning the gap. Germline lookup yields CDR1 SGHRS and CDR2 YFSETQ. The CDR3 spans 14 residues.